Below, one T cell receptor (beta chain) is given with its context. Only in-frame clones appear in the TCRdb table, and some are missing; sequencing was by immunoSEQ multiplex PCR. The profile covers 100,000 to 150,000 clones, with approximately 94% appearing a single time and roughly 1.2% taken by the ten largest. Germline-derived CDR1 and CDR2 are LGHNT and FRNRAP. This CDR3 contains 11 residues. Losses at the gene ends were 6 bases for V and 8 bases for J; bases not matched to a gene: 3. The sample originates from a study of cytomegalovirus exposure and HLA in healthy donors. The sequenced material came from PBMCs. The sequence was obtained from a woman younger than 30 in good health and CMV-seronegative. The chain has TRBV12-5 and TRBJ1-2; TRBD1 agrees at 7 bases. As DNA, the CDR3 is TGTGCTAGTGGAGGGGGCTACGGCTACACCTTC. Translating it yields CASGGGYGYTF.